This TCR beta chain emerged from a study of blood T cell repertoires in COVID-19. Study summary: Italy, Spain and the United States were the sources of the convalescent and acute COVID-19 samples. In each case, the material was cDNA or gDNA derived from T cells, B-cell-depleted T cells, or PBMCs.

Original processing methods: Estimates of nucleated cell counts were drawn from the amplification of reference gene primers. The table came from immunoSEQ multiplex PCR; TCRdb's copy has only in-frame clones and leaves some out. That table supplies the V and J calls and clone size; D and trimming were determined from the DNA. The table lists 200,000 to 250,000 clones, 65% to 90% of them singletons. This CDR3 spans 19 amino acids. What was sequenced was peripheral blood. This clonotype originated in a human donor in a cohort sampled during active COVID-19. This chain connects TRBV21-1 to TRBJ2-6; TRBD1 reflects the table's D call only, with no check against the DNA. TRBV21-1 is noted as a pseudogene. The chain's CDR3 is CASSTLSGTGTSGANVLTF. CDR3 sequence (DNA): TGTGCCAGCAGCACACTCTCCGGGACAGGAACGTCTGGGGCCAACGTCCTGACTTTC.